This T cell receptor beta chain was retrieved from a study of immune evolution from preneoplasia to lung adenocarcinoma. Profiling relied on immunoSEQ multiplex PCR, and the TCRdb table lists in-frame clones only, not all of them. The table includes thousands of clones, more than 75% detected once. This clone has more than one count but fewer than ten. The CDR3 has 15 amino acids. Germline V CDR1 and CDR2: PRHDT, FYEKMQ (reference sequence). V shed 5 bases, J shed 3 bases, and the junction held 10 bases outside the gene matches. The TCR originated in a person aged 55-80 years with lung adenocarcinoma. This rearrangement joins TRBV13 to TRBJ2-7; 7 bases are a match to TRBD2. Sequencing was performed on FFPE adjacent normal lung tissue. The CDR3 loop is CASSPQGGSFYEQYF. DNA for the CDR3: TGTGCCAGCAGCCCCCAGGGCGGGAGCTTCTACGAGCAGTACTTC. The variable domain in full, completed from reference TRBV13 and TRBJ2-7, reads AAGVIQSPRHLIKEKRETATLKCYPIPRHDTVYWYQQGPGQDPQFLISFYEKMQSDKGSIPDRFSAQQFSDYHSELNMSSLELGDSALYFCASSPQGGSFYEQYFGPGTRLTVT.